This TCR beta chain was documented in a study of blood T cell repertoires in COVID-19. Germline assignment: CDR1 SGHNT and CDR2 YYREEE (reference sequence). The CDR3 is 16 amino acids. Trimming cost V 4 bases and J 3 bases; bases outside gene matches: 7. Repertoires were generated with immunoSEQ multiplex PCR, while TCRdb's copy carries only in-frame clones and drops some. The repertoire holds roughly 160,000 clones, with about 80% as singletons. Residents of about two dozen US areas, aged roughly 18 to 89 years, made up the participants. Researchers sorted participants into cohorts using their self-reported clinical history. Recovered status in Cohort 3 required two negative PCRs, clearance, or symptom resolution. This clone is a singleton in its sample.

The clonotype originates from a man over 45 who had recovered from COVID-19. The chain combines TRBV5-4 with TRBJ2-7, with 13 bases lining up with TRBD2. The sequencing input was PBMCs or T cells enriched from blood (not recorded which). Written as DNA, the CDR3 is TGTGCCAGCAGCCATAGGACTAGCGGGGGAAGCTACGAGCAGTACTTC. It encodes CASSHRTSGGSYEQYF.